Listed below are T cell receptor beta chains from one sample, sequenced in a study of post-analysis software for immune sequencing data. TCRdb re-called the PCR reads through MiXCR, storing one row per CDR3 protein. In the table there are approximately 730,000 distinct CDR3 sequences, roughly 27% of which are singletons. Sample: blood. These receptors were obtained from a girl aged 5-17 years with multiple sclerosis. CDR3s leave out the opening cysteine and the closing phenylalanine or tryptophan. D genes are given only for firm matches.

D gene | J gene | V gene | CDR3 protein
NA | TRBJ1-2 | TRBV29-1 | SVQGGGYGYT
TRBD2 | TRBJ2-5 | TRBV5-1 | ASSFAIAGTNQETQY
TRBD1 | TRBJ1-2 | TRBV7-9 | ASSAGTAANYGYT
NA | TRBJ1-4 | TRBV10-3 | AISEGAADEKLF
NA | TRBJ1-2 | TRBV7-9 | ASSFPPGAYGYT
NA | TRBJ1-4 | TRBV12-3/TRBV12-4 | ASSFDIPPEKLF
TRBD1 | TRBJ1-1 | TRBV27 | ASSPTGLTEAF
NA | TRBJ2-3 | TRBV20-1 | SVGTPRADTQY
TRBD1 | TRBJ1-2 | TRBV29-1 | SVGTGNYGYT
TRBD1 | TRBJ1-6 | TRBV29-1 | SVRTGDNSPLH
NA | TRBJ2-7 | TRBV6-2/TRBV6-3 | ASSYIQLYEQY
NA | TRBJ2-6 | TRBV25-1 | ASSYPSGANVLT
NA | TRBJ2-3 | TRBV27 | ASSFRQDVYTDTQY
TRBD1 | TRBJ1-2 | TRBV7-2 | ASSSSLPGQVIYGYT
NA | TRBJ1-1 | TRBV6-6 | ASSYPRENTEAF
NA | TRBJ1-5 | TRBV20-1 | SARQGFSNQPQH
NA | TRBJ2-7 | TRBV6-6 | ASSYGGGVTYEQY
NA | TRBJ1-6 | TRBV5-1 | ASRVSGGGDSPLH
NA | TRBJ2-7 | TRBV11-2 | ASSFASGSQYEQY
TRBD1 | TRBJ1-2 | TRBV5-1 | ASSLEQGSDGYT
NA | TRBJ1-1 | TRBV29-1 | SVARRLNTEAF
NA | TRBJ2-7 | TRBV9 | ASSVEDSVYEQY
NA | TRBJ1-5 | TRBV7-2 | ASSLSRSNQPQH
NA | TRBJ2-1 | TRBV9 | ASSVTPTSYNKQF
TRBD2 | TRBJ2-1 | TRBV2 | ASRDVGGVGVGQF
TRBD2 | TRBJ2-5 | TRBV6-5 | ASSYQTGTSGKYQETQY
NA | TRBJ2-5 | TRBV20-1 | SASLAQETQY
TRBD1 | TRBJ2-3 | TRBV10-3 | AIATGEGTDTQY
NA | TRBJ2-7 | TRBV5-6 | ASSPGQLLSYEQY
NA | TRBJ1-2 | TRBV6-6 | ASSKDRLPKGYT
NA | TRBJ2-2 | TRBV24-1 | ATSDLQQNTGERF
TRBD1 | TRBJ1-1 | TRBV12-3/TRBV12-4 | ASSQTGVMSEAF
NA | TRBJ1-5 | TRBV7-2 | ASSLVVGPRQPQH
NA | TRBJ2-7 | TRBV6-5 | ASSYGPDDEQY
NA | TRBJ1-4 | TRBV9 | ASSVNLGANEKLF
TRBD1 | TRBJ2-4 | TRBV27 | ASSPRTGVGNIQY
NA | TRBJ2-3 | TRBV7-2 | ASSLGPGAIDYLRVTQY
TRBD2 | TRBJ2-1 | TRBV9 | ASSVRVLAGEDNEQF
NA | TRBJ1-2 | TRBV15 | ATSSELWDTRYGCT
NA | TRBJ2-1 | TRBV5-7 | ASSSGWPGAPTGNGQF
NA | TRBJ2-2 | TRBV20-1 | SAREQPGPRPGELF
NA | TRBJ1-1 | TRBV6-5 | ASSYRGGAF
NA | NA | TRBV7-9 | ASSFGMLAGAETQY
NA | TRBJ1-4 | TRBV11-2 | ASSFISAAGTEKLF
NA | TRBJ1-1 | TRBV20-1 | SASGLENTEAF
TRBD1 | TRBJ1-2 | TRBV27 | ASSLRFRTGVYGYT
NA | TRBJ2-5 | TRBV10-3 | AISEIPETQY
NA | TRBJ2-1 | TRBV19 | ASRGTRDNEQF
NA | TRBJ2-2 | TRBV10-3 | AIAGSNTGELF
TRBD1 | TRBJ1-2 | TRBV29-1 | SATDRSDGYT
NA | TRBJ2-3 | TRBV29-1 | SVGPTGDGTQY
NA | TRBJ2-5 | TRBV10-3 | AISTNPDGKETQY
NA | TRBJ1-2 | TRBV6-1 | ASSRGGNYGYT
TRBD1 | TRBJ1-3 | TRBV5-1 | ASSWTGQGRNTIY